This TCR beta chain was retrieved from a study of shared clonotypes between healthy human individuals. Findings of the study overall: Blood was the only sampled material, and tissue repertoires likely differ. Since donors were few, the genetic and exposure-history diversity represented was limited.

This table comes from immunoSEQ multiplex PCR, and its TCRdb copy is limited to in-frame clones, with some not included. The table shows about 2.1 million clones, with around 93% occurring only once. As for this clone: Its antigen is not known.

CD45RO-negative, CCR7-selected cells formed the naive CD8 fraction, which excluded terminally differentiated effector memory CD45RA+ cells. Germline V lookup: CDR1 SGHAT, CDR2 FQNNGV. V gave up 2 bases and J gave up 2 bases; unmatched junction bases: 8. This CDR3 has 16 amino acids. This receptor was obtained from a man between 18 and 29 years old in good health. Some clones in this sample may be carry-over from other donors' samples. The sample was naive CD8+ T cells from PBMCs. The V and J genes are TRBV11-2 and TRBJ2-7; 8 bases are a match to TRBD2. The CDR3 DNA is TGTGCCAGCAGCTTAATTAGAGGCGGGAGGACCTACGAGCAGTACTTC. Its protein is CASSLIRGGRTYEQYF.